This TCR beta chain was found in a study of cytomegalovirus exposure and HLA in healthy donors. PCR amplification relied on 60 Vbeta primers (plus 13 Jbeta primers). The assay was immunoSEQ multiplex PCR, and TCRdb's table has in-frame clones only and misses some. The sample has about 72,000 clones, 50% to 80% seen once. This CDR3 comprises 16 residues. Trimming took off 0 bases at V and 0 bases at J, with 9 bases between the two ends. CDR1 and CDR2 from the germline V gene are SGHVS and FQNEAQ. Concerning this clone itself: Antigen unknown.

Whole-study results and caveats: Most of the TCR beta V segments (in an earlier analysis) were productive either about 90% or about 30% of the time. TCR beta chain V- and J-gene trimming was linked, in a later analysis, to a missense variant in DCLRE1C. Later examination showed HLA-associated TCR beta chains had greater clonal expansion than equally common others.

The genes are TRBV7-8 and TRBJ2-1; D might be TRBD1 (5 bases). Sequenced input: PBMCs. The receptor's source is a man aged 40-55 years in good health and CMV-seropositive. Here the CDR3 reads CASSLAGLYSYNEQFF. The CDR3 DNA is TGTGCCAGCAGCTTAGCGGGGCTCTACTCCTACAATGAGCAGTTCTTC. The full variable domain, rest sourced from reference TRBV7-8 and TRBJ2-1, is GAGVSQSPRYKVAKRGQDVALRCDPISGHVSLFWYQQALGQGPEFLTYFQNEAQLDKSGLPSDRFFAERPEGSVSTLKIQRTQQEDSAVYLCASSLAGLYSYNEQFFGPGTRLTVL.